The clone carrying this T cell receptor (beta chain) occurred many times. Germline and junction disagree at one end, which may indicate a read error. The entry originates in a study of T-cell reconstitution after alpha-beta-depleted transplantation in children. Preparation of the TCRbeta library used unique molecular identifiers. In TCRdb, the PCR reads were re-called with MiXCR into one record per CDR3 protein. The table lists some 840,000 distinct CDR3 sequences, 15% to 20% of them singletons, with around 4.5% in the top ten. Looked up from germline, CDR1 is KGHDR and CDR2 is SFDVKD. CDR3 length: 14 residues.

The chain carries TRBV24-1 and TRBJ2-4; no clear D. This sequence was found in a male patient younger than 18 who had a stem cell transplant for acute lymphoblastic leukemia, so the T cells may come from the graft donor. The sample here was PBMCs, mostly from graft donor cells, taken 360 days after TCRalphabeta/CD19-depleted stem cell transplant. The CDR3 DNA reads as TGTGCCCCCAGTTCTAGAATAGCCAAAAACATTCAGTACTTC. This gives the protein CAPSSRIAKNIQYF.